These 14 T cell receptor beta chains came from one sample sequenced in a study of CD8 T cells in Susac syndrome. Roughly 0.45 to 1 ug RNA was reverse transcribed with random hexamers. TCRdb ran MiXCR on the immunoSEQ multiplex PCR reads and lists one entry per CDR3 protein. The table has more than 150,000 distinct CDR3 sequences, roughly 96% seen once. Source material: CD8+ T cells from PBMCs. The receptors were sampled from a human donor with multiple sclerosis.

This clonotype was seen a few times. This rearrangement joins TRBV12-3 or TRBV12-4 to TRBJ1-5; D gene uncertain. The CDR3 extends over 14 amino acids. V was clipped by 6 bases and J by 1 base, with 10 bases between them. The CDR3 loop reads CASRGVGSNQPQHF. The CDR3, as DNA: TGTGCCAGCAGGGGTGTGGGAAGCAATCAGCCCCAGCATTTT.

This clonotype was found once. The CDR3 region is CASSQDRRGSTSQFF. The CDR3 region has the DNA TGCGCCAGCAGCCAAGATAGGAGGGGATCGACGTCGCAGTTCTTC. The chain has TRBV4-1 and TRBJ2-1, with D possibly matching TRBD2 (6 bases). CDR3 size: 15 residues. V was clipped by 0 bases and J by 12 bases, with 18 bases between them. Per germline, CDR1 MGHRA and CDR2 YSYEKL.

The chain employs TRBV30 and TRBJ2-1; tentatively, D is TRBD2 (5 bases). The V end was cut by 4 bases, the J end by 6 bases, with 10 bases between. CDR3 length: 12 residues. Germline CDR1 GTSNPN, CDR2 SVGIG (reference sequence). CDR3 residues: CAWTGLANEQFF. The CDR3 nucleotides are TGTGCCTGGACTGGACTCGCCAATGAGCAGTTCTTC.

The chain uses TRBV7-8 and TRBJ2-1; 9 positions match TRBD1. Per the germline V gene, CDR1 is SGHVS and CDR2 is FQNEAQ. CDR3 length: 12 residues. V was clipped by 5 bases and J by 13 bases; unmatched bases: 6. For the CDR3, the DNA is TGTGCCAGCAGCCCCAGACAGGGGGAACAGTTCTTC. Amino acids: CASSPRQGEQFF.

This clonotype appeared once. The chain couples TRBV7-9 to TRBJ2-7; D gene unclear. CDR1 and CDR2 from the germline V gene are SEHNR and FQNEAQ (reference sequence). The CDR3 length is 14 residues. V lost 1 base to trimming and J lost 3 bases, with 10 bases between them. The CDR3 sequence: CASSLVTAGYEQYV. DNA of the CDR3: TGTGCCAGCAGCTTAGTTACGGCAGGCTACGAGCAGTACGTC.

This clonotype was seen only once. V gene TRBV20-1 combines with J gene TRBJ2-1; the D gene is possibly TRBD1 (5 bases). With 4 bases removed from V and 7 bases from J, the gap between germline ends came to 8 bases. This CDR3 contains 11 residues. Germline V CDR1 and CDR2: DFQATT, SNEGSKA (reference sequence). CDR3 sequence reads: CSANRPNEQFF. The CDR3 DNA follows: TGCAGTGCTAACAGGCCGAATGAGCAGTTCTTC.

The genes are TRBV29-1 and TRBJ2-2, with 10 nucleotides matching TRBD1. Germline V gene sequence: CDR1 SQVTM, CDR2 ANQGSEA. Trimming removed 1 base from V and 7 bases from J; junction bases left unmatched: 3. The CDR3 loop spans 14 amino acids. CDR3 sequence reads: CSVEGQGAVGELFF. The CDR3 bases are TGCAGCGTTGAAGGACAGGGGGCCGTCGGGGAGCTGTTTTTT.

The chain employs TRBV29-1 and TRBJ1-2; the D gene is possibly TRBD1 (5 bases). This CDR3 spans 15 amino acids. Germline V gives CDR1 SQVTM, CDR2 ANQGSEA. Trimming removed 1 base at V and 8 bases at J, with 20 bases between. The CDR3 reads CSVEAPDTKTGGYTF. The CDR3 DNA reads as TGCAGCGTTGAAGCCCCGGACACCAAAACGGGAGGCTACACCTTC.

The chain links TRBV5-1 to TRBJ1-1; D is undetermined. Between the trimmed V and J ends, which lost 0 bases and 6 bases, there was a span of 9 bases. Germline V gene sequence: CDR1 SGHRS, CDR2 YFSETQ. There are 13 residues in the CDR3. For the CDR3, the DNA is TGCGCCAGCAGCTTGGGTCCGGACGCTGAAGCTTTCTTT. It encodes CASSLGPDAEAFF.

The chain is built from TRBV29-1 and TRBJ1-2; D possibly corresponds to TRBD1 (5 bases). The CDR3 extends over 14 amino acids. Trimming removed 6 bases from V and 4 bases from J, with 18 bases in between. Germline V gene data show CDR1 as SQVTM and CDR2 as ANQGSEA. CDR3 residues: CSVDSLGGVYGYTF. For the CDR3, the DNA is TGCAGCGTCGATTCCCTTGGGGGTGTCTATGGCTACACCTTC.

The rearrangement joins TRBV3-1 to TRBJ2-7; no firm D call. CDR1 is LGHDT and CDR2 is YNNKEL in the germline V gene (reference sequence). The CDR3 covers 13 residues. Deletions cut 4 bases from V and 7 bases from J, with 14 bases between. In DNA form, the CDR3 reads TGTGCCAGCAGCCCAAGAGCAACCGAAGAGCAGTACTTC. It specifies CASSPRATEEQYF.

The chain is built from TRBV9 and TRBJ2-7; D gene ambiguous. There are 14 residues in the CDR3. Germline assignment: CDR1 SGDLS and CDR2 YYNGEE. V was clipped by 4 bases and J by 5 bases, with 16 bases between them. CDR3 nucleotides: TGTGCCAGCAGCCCCGTCGGGTTTAGGGACGAGCAGTACTTC. Its protein is CASSPVGFRDEQYF.

V is TRBV19 and J is TRBJ2-1; D may be TRBD1 (5 bases). The CDR3 contains 15 residues. The germline gives CDR1 LNHDA, CDR2 SQIVND (reference sequence). The ends were cut back, 1 base at V and 3 bases at J, with 10 bases in the middle. This CDR3 is CASSIGGGLYNEQFF. CDR3 DNA: TGTGCCAGTAGTATAGGGGGCGGCCTCTACAATGAGCAGTTCTTC.

This chain links TRBV11-2 with TRBJ2-7; 7 bases map to TRBD1. The germline gives CDR1 SGHAT, CDR2 FQNNGV. The CDR3 spans 17 residues. The V gene end was trimmed by 5 bases and the J gene end by 3 bases; junction bases not matched to a gene: 16. The CDR3 here is CASSPGAGTVLLYEQYF. DNA of the CDR3: TGTGCCAGCAGCCCAGGCGCCGGGACAGTCCTCCTCTACGAGCAGTACTTC. Based on the CDR3 plus reference TRBV11-2 and TRBJ2-7, the full variable domain is EAGVAQSPRYKIIEKRQSVAFWCNPISGHATLYWYQQILGQGPKLLIQFQNNGVVDDSQLPKDRFSAERLKGVDSTLKIQPAKLEDSAVYLCASSPGAGTVLLYEQYFGPGTRLTVT.